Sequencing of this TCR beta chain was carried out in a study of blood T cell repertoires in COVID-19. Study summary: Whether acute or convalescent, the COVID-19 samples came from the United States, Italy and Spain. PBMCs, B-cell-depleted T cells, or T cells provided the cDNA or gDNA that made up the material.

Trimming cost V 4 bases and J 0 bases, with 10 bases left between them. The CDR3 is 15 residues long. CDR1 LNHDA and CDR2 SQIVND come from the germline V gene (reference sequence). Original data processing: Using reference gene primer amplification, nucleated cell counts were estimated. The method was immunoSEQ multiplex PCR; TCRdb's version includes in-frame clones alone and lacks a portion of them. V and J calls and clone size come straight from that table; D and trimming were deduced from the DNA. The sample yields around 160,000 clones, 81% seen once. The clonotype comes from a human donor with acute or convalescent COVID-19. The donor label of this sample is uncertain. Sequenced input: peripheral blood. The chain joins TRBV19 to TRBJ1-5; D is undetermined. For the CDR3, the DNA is TGTGCCAGTAGTACGACACTTTATAGCAATCAGCCCCAGCATTTT. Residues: CASSTTLYSNQPQHF. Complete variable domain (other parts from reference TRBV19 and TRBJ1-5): DGGITQSPKYLFRKEGQNVTLSCEQNLNHDAMYWYRQDPGQGLRLIYYSQIVNDFQKGDIAEGYSVSREKKESFPLTVTSAQKNPTAFYLCASSTTLYSNQPQHFGDGTRLSIL.